Each of the 8 T cell receptor beta chains below was sequenced from the same sample in a study of human T cells and chemical hapten exposure (dated by TCRdb to the early 2020s). The library was produced with RACE. Sequencing instrument: NextSeq 500. Using fastp trimming at Q25 and MiXCR clonotype assembly, TCRdb reanalyzed the public sequencing data and kept in-frame beta chains. Each record represents a unique CDR3 protein, reported with the most common genes and DNA among its rows. The sample data list some 82,000 distinct CDR3 sequences, and more than 6.5% of these were observed just once. Together, the top ten hold 1% to 1.5% of the sample. This specimen's time point label, per the study, means: patch test 2, 6 weeks after DPC sensitization. Taken with the paper, the label for treatment or condition translates to: therapeutic diphenylcyclopropenone sensitization with weekly scalp DPC. Sequenced material: whole blood, taken in connection with sensitization to the hapten diphenylcyclopropenone (DPC). These receptor sequences come from a woman aged 30 to 39 with alopecia areata. Some clones in this sample may be carry-over from other donors' samples.

Ten or more counts support this clonotype. The rearrangement uses TRBV5-1 and TRBJ1-1; possible D gene TRBD1, 5 bases. V was pared by 4 bases and J by 4 bases, with 11 bases between. The CDR3 covers 13 residues. CDR1 is SGHRS, CDR2 YFSETQ, per germline. CDR3 residues: CASSETGGTEAFF. DNA of the CDR3: TGCGCCAGCAGCGAAACAGGCGGCACTGAAGCTTTCTTT.

This clonotype was counted many times. The CDR3 coding sequence is TGTGCCAGCTGGGAAAGTAGAGCCTATAATTCACCCCTCCACTTT. The encoded protein is CASWESRAYNSPLHF. The chain is built from TRBV6-2 or TRBV6-3 and TRBJ1-6; no clear D. Germline V lookup: CDR1 MNHEY, CDR2 SVGEGT. Trimming cost V 8 bases and J 2 bases, with 13 bases left between them. The CDR3 contains 15 residues.

This clonotype was seen ten or more times. This chain links TRBV6-5 with TRBJ1-3; tentative D call: TRBD1 (6 bases). CDR3 length: 16 amino acids. Germline CDR1 MNHEY, CDR2 SVGAGI. Trimming left V 0 bases short and J 4 bases short, with 13 bases between. Here the CDR3 reads CASSYSQGQTGNTIYF. CDR3 nucleotides: TGTGCCAGCAGTTACTCACAGGGACAAACGGGAAACACCATATATTTT.

In this sample, this clonotype turned up many times. The V and J genes are TRBV29-1 and TRBJ2-1, with D unclear. Germline V gene lookup returns CDR1 SQVTM and CDR2 ANQGSEA. This CDR3 has 12 amino acids. Deletions cut 3 bases from V and 9 bases from J, with 12 bases between. In nucleotides, the CDR3 is TGCAGCGTTGACCCGAATACCCTTGAGCAGTTCTTC. Translating gives CSVDPNTLEQFF.

This chain connects TRBV14 to TRBJ1-6; D gene unclear. The CDR3 runs 13 residues. With 7 bases removed from V and 3 bases from J, the gap between germline ends came to 7 bases. Looked up from germline, CDR1 is SGHDN and CDR2 is FVKESK. The CDR3 DNA reads as TGTGCCAGCACTCACGGCTATAATTCACCCCTCCACTTT. This encodes CASTHGYNSPLHF.

There are many counts of this clonotype. The V gene is TRBV6-5, the J gene TRBJ1-1; possibly TRBD1 for D (5 bases). The V and J ends lost 3 bases and 5 bases respectively, with 13 bases between them. CDR3 length: 14 amino acids. CDR1 is MNHEY and CDR2 is SVGAGI in the germline V gene. CDR3 nucleotides: TGTGCCAGCAGTTATGTTGGGGAGGGGACTGAAGCTTTCTTT. The encoded protein is CASSYVGEGTEAFF.

The table lists this clonotype with many counts. J is TRBJ2-3 and V is TRBV30, with 9 positions matching TRBD2. The CDR3 has 15 amino acids. Germline V gives CDR1 GTSNPN, CDR2 SVGIG (reference sequence). V lost 1 base to trimming and J lost 2 bases; unmatched junction nucleotides: 4. The CDR3 nucleotides read TGTGCCTGGAGTGGATTAGCGGGGGCCACAGATACGCAGTATTTT. It codes for CAWSGLAGATDTQYF.

Details on this clonotype: This may be a read error: a much more frequent sequence differs by one nucleotide. This chain links TRBV12-3 or TRBV12-4 with TRBJ2-7; D uncertain. The germline V and J ends were trimmed by 7 bases and 3 bases, with 19 bases remaining between them. CDR3 length: 15 residues. Here the CDR3 DNA reads TGTGCCAGCAAAATGGGTACGCTACCCTGCTACGAGCAGTACTTC. Translated: CASKMGTLPCYEQYF.